A single sample gave rise to the 7 T cell receptor beta chains below, sequenced in a study of T cell changes during pregnancy in multiple sclerosis. Libraries were prepared by immunoSEQ multiplex PCR; TCRdb keeps only in-frame clonotypes and omits some of them. The sample shows 35,000 to 45,000 clones, about 90% of them seen only once. Sequenced material: CD4+ T cells from peripheral blood mononuclear cells, taken before pregnancy. Receptors were obtained from a female donor with multiple sclerosis, enrolled in a pregnancy study.

The J gene is TRBJ1-2, the V gene TRBV6-5; D is perhaps TRBD1 (5 bases). Germline CDR1 is MNHEY and CDR2 is SVGAGI. V lost 5 bases and J lost 8, with 15 bases in between. This CDR3 contains 13 residues. The CDR3 sequence: CASSTGEAGGYTF. The CDR3, as DNA: TGTGCCAGCAGTACGGGGGAGGCGGGGGGCTACACCTTC.

The chain carries TRBV5-4 and TRBJ1-5, with D perhaps matching TRBD1 (5 bases). V lost 1 base and J lost 5, with 10 bases in between. Germline loops: CDR1 SGHNT, CDR2 YYREEE (reference sequence). The length of the CDR3 is 14 residues. CDR3 nucleotide sequence: TGTGCCAGCAGCTTGCAAGGGGTTGATCAGCCCCAGCATTTT. It encodes CASSLQGVDQPQHF.

V and J are TRBV6-1 and TRBJ2-7; D is perhaps TRBD1 (5 bases). This CDR3 has 12 amino acids. Germline CDR1 is MNHNS and CDR2 is SASEGT. V was pared by 0 bases and J by 6 bases, with 6 bases between. The CDR3 protein is CASSEAGREQYF. DNA of the CDR3: TGTGCCAGCAGTGAAGCGGGGCGCGAGCAGTACTTC.

For the CDR3, the DNA is TGTGCCAGCTCACCATCAGGGGGACGAGGCAATCAGCCCCAGCATTTT. Protein product: CASSPSGGRGNQPQHF. This chain uses TRBV18 with TRBJ1-5; TRBD1 matches 7 bases. This CDR3 comprises 16 residues. Germline CDR1 KGHSH, CDR2 LQKENI. V lost 2 bases, J lost 2 bases, and 6 bases stayed unmatched.

V is TRBV6-6 and J is TRBJ2-2, with a weak D call TRBD2 (6 bases). The CDR3 extends over 14 amino acids. Trimming took 2 bases from V and 4 from J, leaving 8 bases between them. Germline CDR1 and CDR2: MNHNY and SVGAGI (reference sequence). The CDR3 region is CASSYGGSTGELFF. The CDR3 DNA reads TGTGCCAGCAGTTACGGGGGGAGCACCGGGGAGCTGTTTTTT.

The rearrangement links TRBV29-1 to TRBJ2-7, with 8 bases matching TRBD1. This CDR3 contains 14 residues. J was trimmed by 3 bases and V by 4 bases; bases with no gene match: 8. The germline V gene has CDR1 SQVTM and CDR2 ANQGSEA. The CDR3 DNA reads TGCAGCGTTGTCCGGGGACAGGTGGACTACGAGCAGTACTTC. It translates to CSVVRGQVDYEQYF.

The rearrangement joins TRBV5-1 to TRBJ2-3, with 9 bases that match TRBD1. The CDR3 runs 15 residues. From germline, CDR1 is SGHRS and CDR2 YFSETQ. V was pared by 4 bases and J by 5 bases, with 8 bases of the junction left unmatched. CDR3: CASSLPTGGEDTQYF. The CDR3 DNA reads as TGCGCCAGCAGCCTACCGACAGGGGGAGAAGATACGCAGTATTTT.